These T cell receptor beta chains were read from a single sample in a study of blood T cell repertoires in COVID-19. Method: immunoSEQ multiplex PCR; TCRdb's copy keeps in-frame clones and lacks some. Seen here are roughly 200,000 clones, around four fifths observed once, and the top ten hold less than 20%. Specimen: peripheral blood. Receptors were obtained from a human donor in a cohort sampled during active COVID-19. The CDR3 runs from the conserved cysteine through the conserved F or W. Each record gives: J gene, V gene, CDR3 length, D gene, clone size, CDR3 protein, CDR3 DNA. D genes are given only for firm matches. Clone size is not always given. Where it is, it says once, few, many or a class for expanded clones.

TRBJ1-5 TRBV6-6 14 TRBD1 . CASTRTGGNQPQHF TGTGCCAGCACCAGGACAGGGGGCAATCAGCCCCAGCATTTT
TRBJ1-1 TRBV10-3 13 . few CAIRSTGLDEAFF TGTGCCATCAGATCCACAGGGTTGGATGAAGCTTTCTTT
TRBJ2-2 TRBV9 15 TRBD1 . CASSSTTGGTGELFF TGTGCCAGCAGCTCGACGACAGGGGGCACCGGGGAGCTGTTTTTT
TRBJ1-2 TRBV3-1/TRBV3-2 16 . . CASSQETGGANYGYTF TGTGCCAGCAGCCAAGAAACAGGTGGAGCTAACTATGGCTACACCTTC
TRBJ1-1 TRBV3-1/TRBV3-2 14 . few CASSQDLQGTEAFF TGTGCCAGCAGCCAAGATTTGCAGGGCACTGAAGCTTTCTTT
TRBJ1-1 TRBV2 14 . many CASSLSGSNTEAFF TGTGCCAGCAGCTTATCCGGGAGTAACACTGAAGCTTTCTTT
TRBJ1-6 TRBV2 15 TRBD1 few CASSEDRGRNSPLHF TGTGCCAGCAGTGAAGACAGGGGGCGAAATTCACCCCTCCACTTT
TRBJ2-1 TRBV30 14 . . CAWSIIRSGDEQFF TGTGCCTGGAGTATAATTCGTTCGGGGGATGAGCAGTTCTTC
TRBJ1-5 TRBV24-1 15 . . CATSGSGGPNQPQHF TGTGCCACCAGTGGTTCGGGGGGGCCCAATCAGCCCCAGCATTTT
TRBJ2-3 TRBV9 18 TRBD2 . CASSPQAPSGGRPDTQYF TGTGCCAGCAGCCCACAAGCGCCAAGCGGGGGGCGGCCAGATACGCAGTATTTT
TRBJ1-5 TRBV23-1 14 . . CASSHEERNQPQHF TGCGCCAGCAGTCACGAGGAAAGGAATCAGCCCCAGCATTTT
TRBJ1-4 TRBV24-1 13 . . CATSASGAEKLFF TGTGCCACCAGTGCGTCGGGAGCTGAAAAACTGTTTTTT
TRBJ1-2 TRBV6-5 16 TRBD1 few CASSYGGGQIPYGYTF TGTGCCAGCAGTTACGGTGGGGGACAGATTCCCTATGGCTACACCTTC
TRBJ1-1 TRBV5-1 15 TRBD1 . CASSFLGGTGREAFF TGCGCCAGCAGCTTTCTGGGGGGGACAGGTAGAGAAGCTTTCTTT
TRBJ2-1 TRBV18 14 TRBD2 once CASSQQIREDEQFF TGTGCCAGCTCACAGCAAATACGGGAGGATGAGCAGTTCTTC
TRBJ2-3 TRBV5-1 16 . . CASSLSSTPNMDTQYF TGCGCCAGCAGCTTGTCCTCTACCCCAAATATGGATACGCAGTATTTT
TRBJ1-4 TRBV4-1 16 . . CASSQAVVATNEKLFF TGCGCCAGCAGCCAAGCAGTTGTCGCAACTAATGAAAAACTGTTTTTT
TRBJ2-1 TRBV7-9 16 TRBD2 . CASSTPGLAGVNEQFF TGTGCCAGCAGCACGCCGGGACTAGCGGGGGTGAATGAGCAGTTCTTC
TRBJ2-3 TRBV5-4 15 TRBD2 . CASSSLTSSTDTQYF TGTGCCAGCAGCTCCTTGACTAGCTCCACAGATACGCAGTATTTT
TRBJ1-1 TRBV5-5 14 TRBD1 . CASAGQGFDTEAFF TGTGCCAGCGCGGGACAGGGGTTCGACACTGAAGCTTTCTTT
TRBJ1-3 TRBV29-1 13 . . CSASRVSGNTIYF TGCAGCGCAAGCAGGGTTTCCGGAAACACCATATATTTT
TRBJ1-3 TRBV9 14 . once CASRPQGHGNTIYF TGTGCCAGCCGGCCTCAGGGCCATGGAAACACCATATATTTT
TRBJ2-7 TRBV14 13 . . CASSRRVTYEQYF TGTGCCAGCAGCCGCAGGGTAACCTACGAGCAGTACTTC
TRBJ2-7 TRBV7-2 15 . . CASSLVAGATYEQYF TGTGCCAGCAGCTTAGTGGCAGGGGCGACCTACGAGCAGTACTTC
TRBJ1-3 TRBV6-1 17 . few CASSENSLTGRGNTIYF TGTGCCAGCAGTGAAAACTCCCTAACAGGGCGGGGAAACACCATATATTTT
TRBJ1-2 TRBV5-4 13 . few CASSLDRAGGYTF TGTGCCAGCAGCTTGGACAGGGCTGGTGGCTACACCTTC
TRBJ1-1 TRBV2 13 . once CASSWTVNTEAFF TGTGCCAGCAGTTGGACAGTGAACACTGAAGCTTTCTTT
TRBJ1-2 TRBV10-3 12 . . CAPSTENYGYTF TGTGCCCCGTCGACGGAGAACTATGGCTACACCTTC
TRBJ2-1 TRBV28 17 . . CASSSPGSGSRWGEQFF TGTGCCAGCAGTTCCCCGGGGTCGGGGAGCCGGTGGGGTGAGCAGTTCTTC